The 15 T cell receptor beta chains below all came from one sample that was sequenced in a study of CD8+ T cells in alopecia areata. Reverse transcription of extracted RNA yielded cDNA, which provided the sequencing template. Profiling relied on immunoSEQ multiplex PCR, and the TCRdb table lists in-frame clones only, not all of them. The table records about 69,000 clones, roughly 57% of them present only once. The input for sequencing was CD8+ T cells sorted from blood, taken at week 0. These receptors were obtained from a human donor with alopecia areata.

There are a few counts of this clone. This chain uses TRBV4-1 with TRBJ2-7, with unresolved D. The V gene's germline CDR1 is MGHRA and CDR2 YSYEKL. Trimming removed 1 base from V and 0 bases from J, with 10 bases in between. The CDR3 has 15 residues. Written as DNA, the CDR3 is TGCGCCAGCAGCCAAGGTCCGCCGAGCTCCTACGAGCAGTACTTC. Translation gives CASSQGPPSSYEQYF.

V gene TRBV7-2 combines with J gene TRBJ2-7; TRBD1 matches at 8 bases. The trim removed 4 bases at V and 1 base at J, leaving 12 bases unmatched. The CDR3 contains 17 residues. The germline gives CDR1 SGHTA, CDR2 FQGNSA. The CDR3 region is CASSYPEPGGWSYEQYF. In DNA form, the CDR3 reads TGTGCCAGCAGCTACCCTGAGCCAGGGGGCTGGTCCTACGAGCAGTACTTC.

V is TRBV27 and J is TRBJ2-1; 13 bases agree with TRBD2. Germline V gene lookup returns CDR1 MNHEY and CDR2 SMNVEV (reference sequence). The V gene end was trimmed by 6 bases and the J gene end by 11 bases; junction bases not matched to a gene: 13. The CDR3 covers 16 residues. Here the CDR3 reads CASRRSTSGGHLQQFF. The CDR3 DNA reads TGTGCCAGCAGACGATCGACTAGCGGGGGGCATCTTCAGCAGTTCTTC.

This chain uses TRBV9 with TRBJ2-5, with 9 positions matching TRBD2. Germline CDR1 SGDLS, CDR2 YYNGEE. After removal of 5 bases from V and 0 bases from J, the junction contained 11 bases not matched to a gene. The CDR3 spans 17 residues. CDR3 sequence: CASSPGLAGEYQETQYF. DNA for the CDR3: TGTGCCAGCAGTCCGGGACTAGCTGGGGAGTACCAAGAGACCCAGTACTTC.

V usage is TRBV28 and J usage is TRBJ2-1, with TRBD2 matching 14 bases. CDR3 length equals 18 residues. V was pared by 4 bases and J by 8 bases, with 13 bases of the junction left unmatched. The germline V gene has CDR1 MDHEN and CDR2 SYDVKM. This CDR3 reads CASSSGTSGSGGYDEQFF. The CDR3 coding sequence is TGTGCCAGCAGTTCCGGGACTAGCGGGAGTGGGGGGTACGATGAGCAGTTCTTC. Together with reference TRBV28 and TRBJ2-1, the CDR3 gives the full variable domain: DVKVTQSSRYLVKRTGEKVFLECVQDMDHENMFWYRQDPGLGLRLIYFSYDVKMKEKGDIPEGYSVSREKKERFSLILESASTNQTSMYLCASSSGTSGSGGYDEQFFGPGTRLTVL.

Regarding this clone: The germline gene is not matched at one end of the junction; a read error may be the cause. The chain carries TRBV10-3 and TRBJ2-2, with 10 bases identical to TRBD1. Germline lookup yields CDR1 ENHRY and CDR2 SYGVKD. This CDR3 contains 16 residues. The CDR3 loop is CASSYSGTGAVGELFF. CDR3 coding DNA: TGTGCCAGCAGTTACTCTGGGACAGGGGCGGTCGGGGAGCTGTTTTTT.

In its sample, this clone was seen once. This chain joins TRBV19 and TRBJ1-5, with TRBD1 matching over 8 bases. This CDR3 has 13 amino acids. Germline V gene sequence: CDR1 LNHDA, CDR2 SQIVND (reference sequence). The ends lost 6 bases at V and 6 bases at J; junction bases unmatched: 4. The CDR3 sequence is CASRWTGSQPQHF. DNA for the CDR3: TGTGCCAGTAGGTGGACAGGGTCTCAGCCCCAGCATTTT.

The rearrangement uses TRBV7-9 and TRBJ1-2; 7 bases agree with TRBD1. CDR3 size: 17 residues. Germline-derived CDR1 and CDR2 are SEHNR and FQNEAQ (reference sequence). Losses at the gene ends were 2 bases for V and 0 bases for J; bases not matched to a gene: 9. The CDR3 nucleotides are TGTGCCAGCAGCTTACGGCCCGGGACAGCCGCTAACTATGGCTACACCTTC. Its protein is CASSLRPGTAANYGYTF.

The chain recombines TRBV11-1 with TRBJ2-7; D may be TRBD1 (6 bases). The germline V gene encodes CDR1 SGHAT and CDR2 FQDESV (reference sequence). V was cut by 5 bases and J by 4 bases, with 12 bases left in between. CDR3 length equals 13 residues. Written as DNA, the CDR3 is TGTGCCAGCAGCCCAGGGGTTGAATACGAGCAGTACTTC. It encodes CASSPGVEYEQYF.

The chain recombines TRBV30 with TRBJ2-1, with 11 bases lining up with TRBD2. The CDR3 runs 22 residues. The junction had 19 bases not matched to a gene; V was cut back by 0 bases and J by 0 bases. Germline V gene sequence: CDR1 GTSNPN, CDR2 SVGIG (reference sequence). Here the CDR3 reads CAWSVRFQGLAGIGSSYNEQFF. The CDR3 DNA is TGTGCCTGGAGTGTACGTTTCCAAGGACTAGCGGGTATAGGGAGCTCCTACAATGAGCAGTTCTTC.

This chain connects TRBV6-5 to TRBJ1-2; a possible D gene is TRBD1 (6 bases). Trimming removed 5 bases from V and 4 bases from J, with 14 bases in between. The germline V gene has CDR1 MNHEY and CDR2 SVGAGI. The CDR3 extends over 14 amino acids. CDR3 sequence reads: CASSGRDTFYGYTF. CDR3 nucleotide sequence: TGTGCCAGCAGTGGCCGGGACACTTTCTATGGCTACACCTTC.

The V gene is TRBV28, the J gene TRBJ1-1; D remains unclear. Germline V gene lookup returns CDR1 MDHEN and CDR2 SYDVKM. The CDR3 length is 12 residues. The ends were cut back, 7 bases at V and 1 base at J, with 7 bases in the middle. The CDR3 region has the DNA TGTGCCAGCACTCGAGGGAACACTGAAGCTTTCTTT. Amino acids: CASTRGNTEAFF.

Only a few counts were recorded for this clone. CDR3 DNA sequence: TGCAGCGGCCTCGGGACAGACAACAATGAGCAGTTCTTC. It specifies CSGLGTDNNEQFF. The gene calls are TRBV29-1 and TRBJ2-1; 7 nucleotides line up with TRBD1. In germline, CDR1 is SQVTM, CDR2 ANQGSEA. The CDR3 sequence is 13 residues long. The V segment lost 7 bases and the J segment 5 bases; nucleotides outside the gene matches: 8.

For this clone: In the same sample, other DNA sequences code for this CDR3. This chain joins TRBV27 and TRBJ2-3, with D perhaps TRBD1 (5 bases). Germline loops: CDR1 MNHEY, CDR2 SMNVEV (reference sequence). The V end was cut by 0 bases, the J end by 6 bases, with 7 bases between. The CDR3 has 13 residues. The CDR3: CASSLSGDDTQYF. The CDR3 DNA is TGTGCCAGCAGTTTATCAGGGGATGATACGCAGTATTTT.

The V call is TRBV2, the J call TRBJ1-2; no reliable D call. The ends were cut back, 4 bases at V and 4 bases at J, with 10 bases in the middle. The germline V gene has CDR1 SNHLY and CDR2 FYNNEI. The CDR3 runs to 13 residues. Here the CDR3 reads CASSAQNFYGYTF. The CDR3 nucleotides are TGTGCCAGCAGTGCGCAGAATTTCTATGGCTACACCTTC.